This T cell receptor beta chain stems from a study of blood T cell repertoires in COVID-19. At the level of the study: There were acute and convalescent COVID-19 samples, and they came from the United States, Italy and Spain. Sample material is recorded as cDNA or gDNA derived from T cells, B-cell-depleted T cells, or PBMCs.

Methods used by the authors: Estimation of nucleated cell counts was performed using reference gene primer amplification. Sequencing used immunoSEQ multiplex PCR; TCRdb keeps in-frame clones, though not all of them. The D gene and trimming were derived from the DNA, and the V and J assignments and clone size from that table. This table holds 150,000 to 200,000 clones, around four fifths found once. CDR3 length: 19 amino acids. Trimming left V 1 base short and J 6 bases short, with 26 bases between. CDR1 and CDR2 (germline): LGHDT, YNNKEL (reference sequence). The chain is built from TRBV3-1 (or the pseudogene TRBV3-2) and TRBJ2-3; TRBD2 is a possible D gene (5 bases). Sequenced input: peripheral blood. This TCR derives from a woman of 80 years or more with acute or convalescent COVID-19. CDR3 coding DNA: TGTGCCAGCAGCCAAGTTGTCTCGTCGTTTCGGGGTGTTAGGGATACGCAGTATTTT. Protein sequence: CASSQVVSSFRGVRDTQYF.